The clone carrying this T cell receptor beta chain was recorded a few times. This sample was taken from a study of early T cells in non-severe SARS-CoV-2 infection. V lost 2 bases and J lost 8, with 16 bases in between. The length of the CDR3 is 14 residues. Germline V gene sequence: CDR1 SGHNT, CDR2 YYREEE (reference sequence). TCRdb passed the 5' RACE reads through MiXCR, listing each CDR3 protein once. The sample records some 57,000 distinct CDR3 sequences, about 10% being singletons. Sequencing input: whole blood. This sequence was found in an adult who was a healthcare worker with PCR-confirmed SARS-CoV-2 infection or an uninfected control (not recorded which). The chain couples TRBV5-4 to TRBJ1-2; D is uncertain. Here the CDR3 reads CASSFNLAERGYTF. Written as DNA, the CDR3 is TGTGCCAGCAGCTTCAATTTGGCCGAAAGGGGCTACACCTTC.